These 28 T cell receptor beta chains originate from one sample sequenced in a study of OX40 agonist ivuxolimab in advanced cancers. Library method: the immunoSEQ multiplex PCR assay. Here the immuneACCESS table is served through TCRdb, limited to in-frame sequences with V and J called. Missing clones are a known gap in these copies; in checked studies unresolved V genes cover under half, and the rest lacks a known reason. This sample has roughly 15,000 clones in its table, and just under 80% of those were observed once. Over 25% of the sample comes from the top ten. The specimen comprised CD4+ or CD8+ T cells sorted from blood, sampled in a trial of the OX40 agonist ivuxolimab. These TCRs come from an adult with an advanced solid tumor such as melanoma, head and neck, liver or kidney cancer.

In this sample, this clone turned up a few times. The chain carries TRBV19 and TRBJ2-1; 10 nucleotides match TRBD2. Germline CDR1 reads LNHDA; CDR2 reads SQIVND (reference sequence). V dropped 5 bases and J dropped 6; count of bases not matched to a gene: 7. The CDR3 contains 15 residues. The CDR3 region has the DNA TGTGCCAGTAGTTTATTAGCGGGGGGATTCAATGAGCAGTTCTTC. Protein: CASSLLAGGFNEQFF.

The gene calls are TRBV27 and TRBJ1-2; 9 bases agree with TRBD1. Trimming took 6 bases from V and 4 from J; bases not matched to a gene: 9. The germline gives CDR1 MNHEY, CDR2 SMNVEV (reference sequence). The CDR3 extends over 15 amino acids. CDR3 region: CASSQGQGRGYGYTF. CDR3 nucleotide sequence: TGTGCCAGCAGCCAGGGACAGGGCCGCGGCTATGGCTACACCTTC.

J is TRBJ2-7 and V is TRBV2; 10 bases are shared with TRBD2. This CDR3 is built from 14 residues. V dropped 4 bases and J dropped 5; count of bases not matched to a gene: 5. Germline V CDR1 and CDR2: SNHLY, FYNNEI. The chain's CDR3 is CASSGLAGAHEQYF. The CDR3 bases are TGTGCCAGCAGTGGCCTAGCGGGAGCCCACGAGCAGTACTTC.

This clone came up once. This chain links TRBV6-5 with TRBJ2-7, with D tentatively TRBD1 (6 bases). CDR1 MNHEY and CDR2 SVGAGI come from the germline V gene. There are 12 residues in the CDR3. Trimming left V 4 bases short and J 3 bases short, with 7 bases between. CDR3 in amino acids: CASSSDSYEQYF. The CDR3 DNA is TGTGCCAGCAGTTCGGACAGCTACGAGCAGTACTTC.

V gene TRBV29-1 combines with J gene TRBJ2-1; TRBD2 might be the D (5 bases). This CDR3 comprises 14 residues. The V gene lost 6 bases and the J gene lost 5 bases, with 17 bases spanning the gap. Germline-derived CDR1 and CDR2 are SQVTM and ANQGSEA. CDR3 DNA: TGCAGCGTCGCCCTCGGGGTCCAGAACAATGAGCAGTTCTTC. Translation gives CSVALGVQNNEQFF.

CDR3 bases: TGTGCCAGCAGTTACTCGAGAGAAGGAGACACTGAAGCTTTCTTT. It codes for CASSYSREGDTEAFF. The chain is built from TRBV6-6 and TRBJ1-1; D call uncertain. The germline V gene encodes CDR1 MNHNY and CDR2 SVGAGI (reference sequence). V was shortened by 0 bases and J by 3 bases, with 11 bases between the two germline ends. The CDR3 extends over 15 amino acids.

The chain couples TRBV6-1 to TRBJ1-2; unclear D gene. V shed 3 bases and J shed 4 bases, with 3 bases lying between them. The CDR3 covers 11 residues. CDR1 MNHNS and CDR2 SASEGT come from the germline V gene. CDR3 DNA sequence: TGTGCCAGCAGTGACTCCTATGGCTACACCTTC. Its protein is CASSDSYGYTF.

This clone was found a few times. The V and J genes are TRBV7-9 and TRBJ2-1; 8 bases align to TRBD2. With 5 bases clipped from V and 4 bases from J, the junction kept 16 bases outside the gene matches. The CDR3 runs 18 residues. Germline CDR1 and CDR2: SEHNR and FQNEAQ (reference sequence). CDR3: CASSHLGAGVIGYNEQFF. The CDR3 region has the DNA TGTGCCAGCAGCCACCTCGGAGCGGGAGTAATAGGGTACAATGAGCAGTTCTTC.

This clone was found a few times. CDR3 residues: CASSVDPQGVNYNEQFF. CDR3 nucleotide sequence: TGTGCCAGCAGCGTAGACCCACAGGGGGTCAACTACAATGAGCAGTTCTTC. The chain has TRBV9 and TRBJ2-1; 8 nucleotides align to TRBD1. The germline V gene encodes CDR1 SGDLS and CDR2 YYNGEE. The CDR3 consists of 17 residues. V lost 0 bases and J lost 3; bases outside the gene matches: 8.

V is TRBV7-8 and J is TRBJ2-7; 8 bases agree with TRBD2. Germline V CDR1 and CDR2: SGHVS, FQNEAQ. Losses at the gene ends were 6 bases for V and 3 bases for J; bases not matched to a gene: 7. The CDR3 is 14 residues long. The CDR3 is CASSAGGGDYEQYF. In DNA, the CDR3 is TGTGCCAGCAGTGCCGGGGGGGGCGACTACGAGCAGTACTTC.

CDR3 bases: TGTGCCAGCAGTTTCTTTACAGGGGTGGGGCAAGAGACCCAGTACTTC. Translating gives CASSFFTGVGQETQYF. This rearrangement joins TRBV28 to TRBJ2-5; 7 bases line up with TRBD1. Looked up from germline, CDR1 is MDHEN and CDR2 is SYDVKM. V lost 3 bases, J lost 2 bases, and 9 bases stayed unmatched. The CDR3 runs to 16 residues. Full variable domain (rest looked up from reference TRBV28 and TRBJ2-5): DVKVTQSSRYLVKRTGEKVFLECVQDMDHENMFWYRQDPGLGLRLIYFSYDVKMKEKGDIPEGYSVSREKKERFSLILESASTNQTSMYLCASSFFTGVGQETQYFGPGTRLLVL.

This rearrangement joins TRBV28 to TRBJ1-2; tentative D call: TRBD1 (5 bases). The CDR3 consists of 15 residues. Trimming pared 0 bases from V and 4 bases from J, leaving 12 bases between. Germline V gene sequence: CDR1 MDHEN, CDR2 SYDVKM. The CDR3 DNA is TGTGCCAGCAGTTTATGGGGGGAACGGATCTATGGCTACACCTTC. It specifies CASSLWGERIYGYTF.

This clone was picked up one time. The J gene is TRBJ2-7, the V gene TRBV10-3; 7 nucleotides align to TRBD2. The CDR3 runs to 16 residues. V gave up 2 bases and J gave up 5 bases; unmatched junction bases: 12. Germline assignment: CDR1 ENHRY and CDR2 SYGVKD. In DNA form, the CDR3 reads TGTGCCATCAGTGAGGGGGGAGGGAGGGGACTCGACGAGCAGTACTTC. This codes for CAISEGGGRGLDEQYF.

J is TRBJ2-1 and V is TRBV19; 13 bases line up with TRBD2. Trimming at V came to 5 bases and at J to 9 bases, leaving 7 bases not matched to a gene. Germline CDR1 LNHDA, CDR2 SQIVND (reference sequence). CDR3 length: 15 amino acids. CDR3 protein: CASSPGLAGVSEQFF. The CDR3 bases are TGTGCCAGTAGTCCCGGACTAGCGGGAGTGTCTGAGCAGTTCTTC.

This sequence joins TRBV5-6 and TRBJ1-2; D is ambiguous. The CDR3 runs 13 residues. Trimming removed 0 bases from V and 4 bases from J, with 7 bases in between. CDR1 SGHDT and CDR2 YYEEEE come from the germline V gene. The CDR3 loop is CASSLEGSYGYTF. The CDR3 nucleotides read TGTGCCAGCAGCTTGGAAGGTTCCTATGGCTACACCTTC.

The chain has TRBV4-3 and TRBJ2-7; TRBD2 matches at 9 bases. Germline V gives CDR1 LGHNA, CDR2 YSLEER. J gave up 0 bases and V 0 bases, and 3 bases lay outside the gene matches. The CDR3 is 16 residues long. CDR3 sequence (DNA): TGCGCCAGCAGCCAAGATGCGGGGGGGTCCTCCTACGAGCAGTACTTC. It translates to CASSQDAGGSSYEQYF.

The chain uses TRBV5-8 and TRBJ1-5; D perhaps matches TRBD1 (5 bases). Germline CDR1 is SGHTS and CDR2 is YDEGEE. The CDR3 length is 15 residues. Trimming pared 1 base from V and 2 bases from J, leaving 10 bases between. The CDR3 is CASSLIQGGNQPQHF. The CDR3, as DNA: TGTGCCAGCAGCTTGATCCAGGGCGGCAATCAGCCCCAGCATTTT.

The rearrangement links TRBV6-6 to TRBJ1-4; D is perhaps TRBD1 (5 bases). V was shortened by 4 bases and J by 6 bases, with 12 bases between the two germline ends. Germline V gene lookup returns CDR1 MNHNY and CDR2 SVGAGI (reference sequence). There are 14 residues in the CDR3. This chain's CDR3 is CASSLLGGDEKLFF. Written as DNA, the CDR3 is TGTGCCAGCAGTTTATTGGGAGGGGATGAAAAACTGTTTTTT.

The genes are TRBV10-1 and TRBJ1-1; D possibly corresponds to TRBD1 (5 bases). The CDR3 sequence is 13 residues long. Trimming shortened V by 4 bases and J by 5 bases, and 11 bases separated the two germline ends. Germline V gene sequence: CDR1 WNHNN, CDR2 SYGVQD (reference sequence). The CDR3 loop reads CASSVGRETEAFF. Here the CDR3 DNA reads TGCGCCAGCAGTGTGGGCAGGGAGACTGAAGCTTTCTTT.

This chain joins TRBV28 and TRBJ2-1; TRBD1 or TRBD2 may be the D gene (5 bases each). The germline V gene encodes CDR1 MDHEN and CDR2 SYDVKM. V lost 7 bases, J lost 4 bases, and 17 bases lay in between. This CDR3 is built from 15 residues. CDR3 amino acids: CASTKGEQLYNEQFF. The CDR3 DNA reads TGTGCCAGCACCAAAGGGGAGCAGTTATACAATGAGCAGTTCTTC.

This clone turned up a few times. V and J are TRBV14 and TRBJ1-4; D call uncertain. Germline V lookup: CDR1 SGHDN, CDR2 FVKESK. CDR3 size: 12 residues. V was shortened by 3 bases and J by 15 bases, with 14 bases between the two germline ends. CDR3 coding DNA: TGTGCCAGCAGCCATCGAGGTGAAGAGGTGTTTTTT. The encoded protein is CASSHRGEEVFF.

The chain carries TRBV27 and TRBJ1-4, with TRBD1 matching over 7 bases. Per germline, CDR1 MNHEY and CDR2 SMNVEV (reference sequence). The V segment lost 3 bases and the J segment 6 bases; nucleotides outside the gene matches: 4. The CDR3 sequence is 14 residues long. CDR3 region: CASSFFTGDEKLFF. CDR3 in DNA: TGTGCCAGCAGTTTCTTTACAGGGGATGAAAAACTGTTTTTT.

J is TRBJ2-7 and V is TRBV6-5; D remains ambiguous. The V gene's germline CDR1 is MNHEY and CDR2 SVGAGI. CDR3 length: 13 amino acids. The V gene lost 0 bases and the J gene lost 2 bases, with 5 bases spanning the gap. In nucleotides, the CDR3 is TGTGCCAGCAGTTACTCTACAGCCTACGAGCAGTACTTC. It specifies CASSYSTAYEQYF.

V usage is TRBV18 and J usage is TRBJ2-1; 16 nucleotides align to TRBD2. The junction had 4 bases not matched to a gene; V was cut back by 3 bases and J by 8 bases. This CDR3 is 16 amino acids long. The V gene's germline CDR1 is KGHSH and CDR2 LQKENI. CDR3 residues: CASSPSGLAGGDEQFF. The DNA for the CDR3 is TGTGCCAGCTCACCCTCGGGACTAGCGGGAGGGGATGAGCAGTTCTTC.

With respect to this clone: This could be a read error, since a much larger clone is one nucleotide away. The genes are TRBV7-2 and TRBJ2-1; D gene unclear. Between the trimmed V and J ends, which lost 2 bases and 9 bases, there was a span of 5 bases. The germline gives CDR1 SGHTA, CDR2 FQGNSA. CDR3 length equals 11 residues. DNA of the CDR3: TGTGCCAGCAGCTTAAACAGTGAGCAGTTCTTC. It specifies CASSLNSEQFF.

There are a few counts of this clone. The CDR3 region is CASSPRQGTGEQYF. In DNA, the CDR3 is TGTGCCAGCAGCCCCCGACAGGGAACAGGCGAGCAGTACTTC. The genes are TRBV5-4 and TRBJ2-7, with 7 bases identical to TRBD1. The CDR3 runs to 14 residues. The junction had 10 bases not matched to a gene; V was cut back by 4 bases and J by 6 bases. Germline loops: CDR1 SGHNT, CDR2 YYREEE (reference sequence). The variable domain in full, with the rest retrieved from reference TRBV5-4 and TRBJ2-7, is ETGVTQSPTHLIKTRGQQVTLRCSSQSGHNTVSWYQQALGQGPQFIFQYYREEENGRGNFPPRFSGLQFPNYSSELNVNALELDDSALYLCASSPRQGTGEQYFGPGTRLTVT.

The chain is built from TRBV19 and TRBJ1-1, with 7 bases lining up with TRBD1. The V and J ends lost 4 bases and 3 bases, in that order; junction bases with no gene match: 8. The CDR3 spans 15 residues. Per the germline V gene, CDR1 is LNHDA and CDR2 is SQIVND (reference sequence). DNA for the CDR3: TGTGCCAGTAGTACGTGGGACAGTCCACACACTGAAGCTTTCTTT. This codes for CASSTWDSPHTEAFF.

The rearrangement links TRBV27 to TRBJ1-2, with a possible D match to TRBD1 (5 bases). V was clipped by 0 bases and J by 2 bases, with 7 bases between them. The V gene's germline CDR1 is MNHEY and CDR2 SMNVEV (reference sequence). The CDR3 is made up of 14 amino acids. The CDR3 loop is CASSLSGRNYGYTF. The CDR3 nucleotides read TGTGCCAGCAGTTTATCGGGACGGAACTATGGCTACACCTTC.